This is a list of T cell receptor beta chains from one sample in a study of control samples from healthy donors and cancer patients. The table came from immunoSEQ multiplex PCR; TCRdb's copy has only in-frame clones and leaves some out. Of fewer than 250,000 clones in the sample, around 90% were seen once. The source material was blood. The receptors derive from a man aged 30 to 45 in good health. Both conserved end residues are part of each CDR3. The order of the fields is J gene, D gene, V gene, clone size, CDR3 DNA, CDR3 protein. A D gene is named only where the DNA matches it firmly. Clone sizes are given selectively: once, few, many, or a class where the clone is expanded.

J gene: TRBJ1-1
D gene: .
V gene: TRBV12-3/TRBV12-4
clone size: once
CDR3 DNA: TGTGCCAGCAGTTTAGTGAAGAGGATCTTT
CDR3 protein: CASSLVKRIF

J gene: TRBJ2-2
D gene: .
V gene: TRBV9
clone size: .
CDR3 DNA: TGTGCCAGCAGCCCGCGGGCCACGAACACCGGGGAGCTGTTTTTT
CDR3 protein: CASSPRATNTGELFF

J gene: TRBJ1-6
D gene: TRBD1
V gene: TRBV6-1
clone size: once
CDR3 DNA: TGTGCCAGCAGTGAAGCGCTCGGACAGGGGGCTTCACCCCTCCACTTT
CDR3 protein: CASSEALGQGASPLHF

J gene: TRBJ2-2
D gene: .
V gene: TRBV11-2
clone size: .
CDR3 DNA: TGTGCCAGCAGCTTAGCAGCGAACACCGGGGAGCTGTTTTTT
CDR3 protein: CASSLAANTGELFF

J gene: TRBJ2-1
D gene: .
V gene: TRBV6-5
clone size: .
CDR3 DNA: TGTGCCAGCAGATATGAGACCAATGAGCAGTTCTTC
CDR3 protein: CASRYETNEQFF

J gene: TRBJ2-3
D gene: .
V gene: TRBV7-2
clone size: .
CDR3 DNA: TGTGCCAGCAGCTCCTTGGCCACTAGAACTCAAGCAGATACGCAGTATTTT
CDR3 protein: CASSSLATRTQADTQYF

J gene: TRBJ2-3
D gene: TRBD2
V gene: TRBV24-1
clone size: few
CDR3 DNA: TGTGCCACCAGTGATTTAGGCTCGCCGGGGGGGGTAACGGGAGATACGCAGTATTTT
CDR3 protein: CATSDLGSPGGVTGDTQYF

J gene: TRBJ1-5
D gene: .
V gene: TRBV2
clone size: .
CDR3 DNA: TGTGCCAGCAGTGAACGGACAACTTATAGCAATCAGCCCCAGCATTTT
CDR3 protein: CASSERTTYSNQPQHF

J gene: TRBJ2-3
D gene: .
V gene: TRBV7-9
clone size: .
CDR3 DNA: TGTGCCAGCATCGCAGGGGCCCCGTCTCCAGATACGCAGTATTTT
CDR3 protein: CASIAGAPSPDTQYF

J gene: TRBJ1-1
D gene: .
V gene: TRBV30
clone size: .
CDR3 DNA: TGTGCCTGGAGTGTACGAGGGACTGAAGCTTTCTTT
CDR3 protein: CAWSVRGTEAFF

J gene: TRBJ1-2
D gene: TRBD1
V gene: TRBV10-3
clone size: .
CDR3 DNA: TGTGCCATCAGTGAAGGGACAGGGTATGGCTACACCTTC
CDR3 protein: CAISEGTGYGYTF

J gene: TRBJ2-7
D gene: TRBD1
V gene: TRBV6-4
clone size: .
CDR3 DNA: TGTGCCAGCAGCCCCGGGACAGATACTACGAAGCAGTACTTC
CDR3 protein: CASSPGTDTTKQYF

J gene: TRBJ1-1
D gene: .
V gene: TRBV30
clone size: .
CDR3 DNA: TGTGCCTTGGATTTGGACATTCGGGCTTTCTTT
CDR3 protein: CALDLDIRAFF

J gene: TRBJ1-2
D gene: .
V gene: TRBV19
clone size: .
CDR3 DNA: TGTGCCAGTAGTACGGGGAGCGGGATTGGCTACACCTTC
CDR3 protein: CASSTGSGIGYTF

J gene: TRBJ1-1
D gene: .
V gene: TRBV6-5
clone size: .
CDR3 DNA: TGTGCCAGCAGTTACACGACCGTAGACACTGAAGCTTTCTTT
CDR3 protein: CASSYTTVDTEAFF

J gene: TRBJ1-1
D gene: .
V gene: TRBV27
clone size: .
CDR3 DNA: TGTGCCAGCAGTTTACGGGGTGACACTGAAGCTTTCTTT
CDR3 protein: CASSLRGDTEAFF

J gene: TRBJ1-1
D gene: .
V gene: TRBV19
clone size: .
CDR3 DNA: TGTGCCAGTAGTAATCCCAGGGGCGGGGCTGAAGCTTTCTTT
CDR3 protein: CASSNPRGGAEAFF

J gene: TRBJ2-1
D gene: .
V gene: TRBV11-2
clone size: .
CDR3 DNA: TGTGCCAGCAGCTTTAGCCGAGCTACTGAGCAGTTCTTC
CDR3 protein: CASSFSRATEQFF

J gene: TRBJ2-2
D gene: .
V gene: TRBV11-2
clone size: .
CDR3 DNA: TGTGCCAGCAGCGGGGGCAGCCCATTGAACACCGGGGAGCTGTTTTTT
CDR3 protein: CASSGGSPLNTGELFF

J gene: TRBJ1-3
D gene: .
V gene: TRBV7-2
clone size: .
CDR3 DNA: TGTGCCAGCAGCTTAGGTAACACGGAAAACACCATATATTTT
CDR3 protein: CASSLGNTENTIYF

J gene: TRBJ1-5
D gene: .
V gene: TRBV10-1
clone size: few
CDR3 DNA: TGCGCCAGCAGCAGGGACATCGATCAGCCCCAGCATTTT
CDR3 protein: CASSRDIDQPQHF

J gene: TRBJ2-3
D gene: .
V gene: TRBV5-6
clone size: .
CDR3 DNA: TGTGCCAGCAGCTACCAATTCACAGATACGCAGTATTTT
CDR3 protein: CASSYQFTDTQYF

J gene: TRBJ2-2
D gene: .
V gene: TRBV7-6
clone size: .
CDR3 DNA: TGTGCCAGCAGCTTCGTGACAGCATTATCTACCGGGGAGCTGTTTTTT
CDR3 protein: CASSFVTALSTGELFF

J gene: TRBJ2-7
D gene: .
V gene: TRBV11-2
clone size: .
CDR3 DNA: TGTGCCAGCAGCTTAGAGGGCGAAGACTACGAGCAGTACTTC
CDR3 protein: CASSLEGEDYEQYF

J gene: TRBJ2-1
D gene: TRBD2
V gene: TRBV5-1
clone size: .
CDR3 DNA: TGCGCCAGCAGCCGGGAGGGTGGACCCCCTTTTGATATTGAGCAGTTCTTC
CDR3 protein: CASSREGGPPFDIEQFF

J gene: TRBJ1-2
D gene: .
V gene: TRBV6-1
clone size: .
CDR3 DNA: TGTGCCAGCAGTGATCAGGGCTATGGCTACACCTTC
CDR3 protein: CASSDQGYGYTF

J gene: TRBJ1-2
D gene: TRBD1
V gene: TRBV19
clone size: .
CDR3 DNA: TGTGCCAGTAGTATCCCCGGACAGGGATTTGGCTACACCTTC
CDR3 protein: CASSIPGQGFGYTF

J gene: TRBJ1-5
D gene: .
V gene: TRBV27
clone size: .
CDR3 DNA: TGTGCCAGCAGTTTCCAGGGAGGTGCAATGGGGCAGCCCCAGCATTTT
CDR3 protein: CASSFQGGAMGQPQHF

J gene: TRBJ1-6
D gene: .
V gene: TRBV10-3
clone size: .
CDR3 DNA: TGTGCCATCAGTGAGTCGCCCGGCAAGACAAATTCACCCCTCCACTTT
CDR3 protein: CAISESPGKTNSPLHF

J gene: TRBJ1-3
D gene: TRBD1
V gene: TRBV2
clone size: .
CDR3 DNA: TGTGCCAGCAAAAGAACAGGGGGCGGAAACACCATATATTTT
CDR3 protein: CASKRTGGGNTIYF

J gene: TRBJ1-4
D gene: .
V gene: TRBV3-1/TRBV3-2
clone size: .
CDR3 DNA: TGTGCCAGCAGCCAGACGGCAACTAATGAAAAACTGTTTTTT
CDR3 protein: CASSQTATNEKLFF

J gene: TRBJ1-1
D gene: .
V gene: TRBV24-1
clone size: .
CDR3 DNA: TGTGCCACCAGTGATTTCTACAGGGCGGGGAACAATGAAGCTTTCTTT
CDR3 protein: CATSDFYRAGNNEAFF